This T cell receptor beta chain stems from a study of blood T cell repertoires in COVID-19 (dated by TCRdb to 2019 to 2021). For the wider study: Collaborator samples came from the United States, Italy and Spain and covered acute and convalescent phases of COVID-19. The material from the prospective study consisted of cDNA or gDNA derived from T cells, B-cell-depleted T cells, or PBMCs. The sample metadata nearly always contained a de-identified subject ID, COVID-19 status, age in years and sex. Deeply sampled blood TCRbeta repertoires from subjects exposed to, actively infected with, or recovered from COVID-19 were included in the dataset. Where available, HLA class I and class II types were taken from metadata supplied by the sample provider and were not determined by assay-based typing. The repertoires were released in a freely available public database meant as a resource for research on the immune response to SARS-CoV-2. Samples were obtained from the ongoing ImmuneRACE study (first 160 participants) and from about 1,300 subjects provided by 6 global collaborators.

TCRbeta CDR3 regions were amplified from genomic DNA by means of the immunoSEQ Assay, a bias-controlled multiplex PCR. The original pipeline was this. Within the assay, amplification of reference gene primers was used to estimate how many nucleated cells each sample contained. Sequence reads were collapsed and filtered to measure the absolute abundance of every unique TCRbeta CDR3 rearrangement. For each sample, productive Simpson clonality was calculated by taking the square root of Simpson's diversity index across productive rearrangements. TCRdb holds this immuneACCESS table with in-frame rearrangements only. Some clones are missing; in checked studies, unresolved V genes explain under half, and the rest has no known cause. That table furnishes V, J and clone size, whereas the DNA furnished D and trimming. The sample profile shows around 100,000 clones; roughly 90% of them were found once. The ten largest clones add up to about 2.2% of the sample.

Beyond this particular receptor, the publication reports: The quantity of clinical and demographic metadata differed by source and by participant and was supplied without curation.

At the junction V is shortened by 6 bases and J by 5 bases; bases outside the gene matches: 10. The germline V gene sets CDR1 to MDHEN and CDR2 to SYDVKM. The CDR3 has 15 amino acids, counting the end cysteine and phenylalanine. The CDR3 DNA has 45 bases and is translated from base 1. Whole blood was collected in K2EDTA tubes by collaborating institutions according to the institutions' own protocols. Collaborator samples were shipped for TCRbeta analysis as frozen whole blood, isolated PBMCs, or DNA extracted from either sample type. Comment on this clone: Its antigen target is currently unknown. Per-base qualities were not stored, and no clone one base away is much larger.

In this chain, TRBV28 is recombined with TRBJ1-1, with 9 junctional bases fitting TRBD1. Sample: peripheral blood. The TCR sequence derives from a man aged 45-65 years with active COVID-19. The DNA sequence is given as TGTGCCAGCAGGGAGAACAGGGGGCGAGGAACTGAAGCTTTCTTT. It is translated as CASRENRGRGTEAFF.